These T cell receptor beta chains were read from a single sample in a study of siplizumab effects on memory and regulatory T cells. Method: immunoSEQ multiplex PCR; TCRdb's copy keeps in-frame clones and lacks some. The data show more than 85,000 clones, roughly 94% seen once. Sequencing input: Tregs sorted from blood. The receptors come from a human donor in good health. The CDR3 runs from the conserved cysteine through the conserved F or W.

>TRBV4-2
CASSQPDRAGEKLFF
>TRBV5-6
CASSLINRGNEQFF
>TRBV18
CASSPQGTGGEQFF
>TRBV19
CASSSPLRLARNTEAFF
>TRBV6-6
CATRPRDYLTDTQYF
>TRBV7-2
CASSLIPGGGNTQYF
>TRBV20-1
CSARVSDTQYF
>TRBV6-5
CASADRVLPGNTIYF
>TRBV6-1
CASSENRGHYGYTF
>TRBV11-2
CASSSRTASYEQYF
>TRBV6-5
CASGRGGDYGYTF
>TRBV6-6
CASSYPQTLAYGYTF
>TRBV7-9
CASSTTGLPQGEQYF
>TRBV20-1
CSAPSLGEQFF
>TRBV5-5
CASSLARTGSYEQYF
>TRBV19
CASSILLRAGTDVAKNIQYF
>TRBV6-6
CATRTGSARVSYGYTF
>TRBV28
CASSLAVGYTEAFF
>TRBV6-5
CASRGLDRNTEAFF
>TRBV25-1
CASSEYRGSGSYNEQFF
>TRBV7-9
CASRRDGYNSPLHF
>TRBV12-5
CASGYAGTANSNSPLHF
>TRBV19
CASSIDVAGFYEQYF
>TRBV12-5
CASGPGVIGTEAFF
>TRBV7-8
CASTPLAGGFFSYEQYF
>TRBV5-6
CASSLSGTLYEQYF